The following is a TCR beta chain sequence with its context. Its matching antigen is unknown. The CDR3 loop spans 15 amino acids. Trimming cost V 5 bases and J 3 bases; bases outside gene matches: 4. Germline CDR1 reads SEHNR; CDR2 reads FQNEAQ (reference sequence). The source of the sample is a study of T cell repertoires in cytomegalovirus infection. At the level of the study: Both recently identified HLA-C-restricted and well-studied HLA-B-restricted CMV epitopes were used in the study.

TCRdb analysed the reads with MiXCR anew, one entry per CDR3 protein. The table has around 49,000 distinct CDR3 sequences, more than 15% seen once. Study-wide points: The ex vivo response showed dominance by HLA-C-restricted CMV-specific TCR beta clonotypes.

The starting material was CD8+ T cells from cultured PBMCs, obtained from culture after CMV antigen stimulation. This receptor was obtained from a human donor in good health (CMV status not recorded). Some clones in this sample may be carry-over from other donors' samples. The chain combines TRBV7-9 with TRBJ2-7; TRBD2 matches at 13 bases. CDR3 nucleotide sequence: TGTGCCAGCAGCCCGAGGACTAGCGGGAGCTACGAGCAGTACTTC. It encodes CASSPRTSGSYEQYF.